The entry that follows covers one T cell receptor beta chain sequence. These data originate in a study of shared clonotypes between healthy human individuals. Germline CDR1 and CDR2: SNHLY and FYNNEI. After removal of 4 bases from V and 4 bases from J, the junction contained 16 bases not matched to a gene. CDR3 length: 18 amino acids. Sequencing used immunoSEQ multiplex PCR; TCRdb keeps in-frame clones, though not all of them. The sample lists about 510,000 clones, 90% to 97% occurring once. The clonotype was recovered from a woman under 40 in good health. This rearrangement joins TRBV2 to TRBJ2-3; 8 bases line up with TRBD1. Material for sequencing was naive CD4+ T cells sorted from blood. As to subset: CD45RA+ positively selected. The CDR3 nucleotides are TGTGCCAGCAGTGCACTTTGGGACAGGTTTGTGGTATCAGATACGCAGTATTTT. This encodes CASSALWDRFVVSDTQYF.